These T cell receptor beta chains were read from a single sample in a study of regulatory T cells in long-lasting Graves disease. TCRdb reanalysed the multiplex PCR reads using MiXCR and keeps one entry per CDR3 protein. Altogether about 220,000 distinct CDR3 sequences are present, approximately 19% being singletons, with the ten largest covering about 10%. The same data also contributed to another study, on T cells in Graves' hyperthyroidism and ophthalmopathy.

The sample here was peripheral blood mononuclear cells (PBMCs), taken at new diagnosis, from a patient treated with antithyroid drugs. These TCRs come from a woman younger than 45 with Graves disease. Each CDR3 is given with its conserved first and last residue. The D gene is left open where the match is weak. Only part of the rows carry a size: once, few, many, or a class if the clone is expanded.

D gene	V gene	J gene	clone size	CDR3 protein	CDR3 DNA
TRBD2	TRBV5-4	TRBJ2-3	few	CASSTEGTSVAQYF	TGTGCCAGCAGCACCGAAGGGACTAGCGTCGCGCAGTATTTT
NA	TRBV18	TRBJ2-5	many	CASSPWGRNQETQYF	TGTGCCAGCTCACCCTGGGGACGGAACCAAGAGACCCAGTACTTC
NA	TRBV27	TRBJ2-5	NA	CASRGNQETQYF	TGTGCCAGCAGGGGGAACCAAGAGACCCAGTACTTC
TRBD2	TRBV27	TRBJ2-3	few	CASGIAGATDTQYF	TGTGCCAGCGGAATAGCGGGAGCCACAGATACGCAGTATTTT
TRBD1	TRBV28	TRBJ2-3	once	CASSLSGTGVSTDTQYF	TGTGCCAGCAGTTTATCCGGGACAGGGGTTAGCACAGATACGCAGTATTTT
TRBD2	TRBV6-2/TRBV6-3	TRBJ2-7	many	CASSLTSGGGYEQYF	TGTGCCAGCAGCTTGACTAGCGGGGGGGGCTACGAGCAGTACTTC
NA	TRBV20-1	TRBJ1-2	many	CSARNPARQANYGYTF	TGCAGTGCTAGAAACCCCGCCAGACAGGCTAACTATGGCTACACCTTC
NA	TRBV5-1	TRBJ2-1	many	CASRSTSYNGEQFF	TGCGCCAGCAGATCCACTAGCTATAATGGTGAGCAGTTCTTC
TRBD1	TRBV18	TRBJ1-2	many	CASSSTGVDYGYTF	TGTGCCAGCTCATCCACAGGGGTCGACTATGGCTACACCTTC
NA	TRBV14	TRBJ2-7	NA	CASSQVDREYEQYF	TGTGCCAGCAGCCAAGTGGACAGAGAGTACGAGCAGTACTTC
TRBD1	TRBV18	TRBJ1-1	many	CASSIRGQGVNTEAFF	TGTGCCAGCTCAATACGAGGACAGGGCGTGAACACTGAAGCTTTCTTT
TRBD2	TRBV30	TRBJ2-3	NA	CAWSLTSGGTDTQYF	TGTGCCTGGAGTCTGACTAGCGGGGGAACAGATACGCAGTATTTT
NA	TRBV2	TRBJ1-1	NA	CASSETPGSEAFF	TGTGCCAGCAGTGAAACCCCAGGGAGTGAAGCTTTCTTT
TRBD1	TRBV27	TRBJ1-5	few	CASSLSGQGRQPQHF	TGTGCCAGCAGTTTATCGGGACAGGGGCGTCAGCCCCAGCATTTT
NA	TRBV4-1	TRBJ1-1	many	CASSQDRLAGTEAFF	TGCGCCAGCAGCCAAGATAGGCTGGCGGGCACTGAAGCTTTCTTT
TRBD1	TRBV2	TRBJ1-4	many	CASNGQGPNEKLFF	TGTGCCAGCAATGGACAGGGCCCTAATGAAAAACTGTTTTTT
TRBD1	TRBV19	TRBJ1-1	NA	CASSYDRDTEAFF	TGTGCCAGTTCGTACGACAGGGACACTGAAGCTTTCTTT
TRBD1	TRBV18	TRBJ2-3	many	CASSQGRDRGTDTQYF	TGTGCCAGCTCACAAGGCCGGGACAGGGGGACAGATACGCAGTATTTT
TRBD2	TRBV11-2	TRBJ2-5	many	CASSLRLAGEETQYF	TGTGCCAGCAGCTTAAGGCTAGCGGGAGAAGAGACCCAGTACTTC
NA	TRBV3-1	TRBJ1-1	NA	CASSRDTYPLRNTEAFF	TGTGCCAGCAGCCGGGACACCTACCCCCTGAGGAACACTGAAGCTTTCTTT
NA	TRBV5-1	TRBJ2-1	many	CASSSGDSQWGYNEQFF	TGCGCCAGCAGCTCGGGGGACAGTCAGTGGGGGTACAATGAGCAGTTCTTC
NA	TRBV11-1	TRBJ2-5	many	CASSLRESETQYF	TGTGCCAGCAGCTTAAGGGAATCTGAGACCCAGTACTTC
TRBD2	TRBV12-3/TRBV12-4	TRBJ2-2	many	CASSSTSGRAGELFF	TGTGCCAGCAGCTCTACCAGCGGGAGGGCCGGGGAGCTGTTTTTT
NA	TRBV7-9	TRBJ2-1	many	CASSLAGTYNEQFF	TGTGCCAGCAGCTTAGCTGGTACCTACAATGAGCAGTTCTTC
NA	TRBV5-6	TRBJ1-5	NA	CASSPQGSQPQHF	TGTGCCAGCAGCCCTCAAGGGAGTCAGCCCCAACATTTT
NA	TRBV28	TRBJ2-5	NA	CASRPPQETQYF	TGTGCCAGCAGACCTCCTCAAGAGACCCAGTACTTC
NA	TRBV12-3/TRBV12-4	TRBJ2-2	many	CASSKHTGELFF	TGTGCCAGCTCTAAGCACACCGGGGAGCTGTTTTTT
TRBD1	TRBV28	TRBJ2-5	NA	CASSSGDRGRPLIGTQYF	TGTGCCAGCAGTTCCGGTGACAGGGGGCGCCCGCTTATAGGGACCCAGTACTTC
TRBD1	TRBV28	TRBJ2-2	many	CASSHPDRDTGELFF	TGTGCCAGCAGTCACCCGGACAGGGACACCGGGGAGCTGTTTTTT
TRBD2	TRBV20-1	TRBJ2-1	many	CSARDSGGDNEQFF	TGCAGTGCTAGAGATTCGGGGGGGGACAATGAGCAGTTCTTC
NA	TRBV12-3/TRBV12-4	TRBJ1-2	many	CASTQEGGDYGYTF	TGTGCCAGCACCCAAGAAGGGGGGGACTATGGCTACACCTTC
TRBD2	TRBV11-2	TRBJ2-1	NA	CASSLEGAGASYNEQFF	TGTGCCAGCAGCTTAGAAGGAGCGGGAGCGTCCTACAATGAGCAGTTCTTC
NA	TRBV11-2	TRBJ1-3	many	CASSFWTGSGNTIYF	TGTGCCAGCAGCTTCTGGACGGGCTCTGGAAACACCATATATTTT
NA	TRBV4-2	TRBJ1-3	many	CASSQGGLGNTIYF	TGTGCCAGCAGCCAAGGAGGGCTGGGAAACACCATATATTTT
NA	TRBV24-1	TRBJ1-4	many	CATSDSGQPNEKLFF	TGTGCCACCAGTGATTCCGGACAGCCGAATGAAAAACTGTTTTTT
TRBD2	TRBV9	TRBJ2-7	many	CASSEGLGTYEQYF	TGTGCCAGCAGCGAGGGACTAGGTACATACGAGCAGTACTTC
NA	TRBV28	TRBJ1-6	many	CASSGIIDSPLHF	TGTGCCAGCAGTGGTATAATAGATTCACCCCTCCACTTT
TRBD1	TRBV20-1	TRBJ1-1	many	CSATRTGRGDTEAFF	TGCAGTGCTACCCGGACAGGGCGGGGGGACACTGAAGCTTTCTTT
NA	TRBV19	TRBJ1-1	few	CASTTRGAPGTEAFF	TGTGCCAGTACTACGAGAGGGGCTCCGGGCACTGAAGCTTTCTTT
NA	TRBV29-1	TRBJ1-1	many	CSVEDVQGGTEAFF	TGCAGCGTTGAAGACGTACAGGGTGGGACTGAAGCTTTCTTT